The T cell receptor beta chain under discussion was sequenced for a study of blood T cell repertoires in COVID-19. Study background: Acute and convalescent COVID-19 specimens originated in the United States, Italy and Spain.

TCRdb keeps only in-frame clones here, not all; method: immunoSEQ multiplex PCR. This sample has roughly 150,000 clones, with roughly 84% found just once. J gave up 2 bases and V 1 base, and 8 bases lay outside the gene matches. Germline CDR1 reads LGHDT; CDR2 reads YNNKEL (reference sequence). The CDR3 covers 19 residues. The sample comprised PBMCs or T cells enriched from blood (not recorded which). This clonotype originated in a man aged 50 to 60 in a cohort exposed to, infected with or recovered from COVID-19 (not recorded which). V gene TRBV3-1 (or the pseudogene TRBV3-2) combines with J gene TRBJ2-4, with 13 bases that match TRBD2. The CDR3 bases are TGTGCCAGCAGCCAAGGTACTAGCGGGGGGGCCCGGTCCAAAAACATTCAGTACTTC. It translates to CASSQGTSGGARSKNIQYF.